This TCR beta chain was recorded in a study of cytomegalovirus exposure and HLA in healthy donors. Study-wide context: Membership in the Caucasian-associated ancestry cluster was found for around four fifths of approximately 430 genotyped donors.

Researchers ran the PCR with 60 Vbeta and 13 Jbeta primers. Assay: immunoSEQ multiplex PCR; the TCRdb copy retains only in-frame clones and omits some. The sample has roughly 150,000 clones, around 73% seen once; the top ten hold 5.4%. For this clone: What it binds is not known.

CDR1 and CDR2 from the germline V gene are GTSNPN and SVGIG (reference sequence). The CDR3 consists of 15 residues. Trimming removed 0 bases from V and 6 bases from J; junction bases left unmatched: 4. Study results and caveats: Accurate HLA-A and HLA-B prediction from TCR beta sequences was reported for most subjects.

The TCR comes from a young woman in good health and CMV-seropositive. The chain joins TRBV30 to TRBJ2-2; 10 nucleotides match TRBD2. Sequenced sample: PBMCs. The CDR3 DNA is TGTGCCTGGAGTGTACAGCGGGGGGGCGCCGGGGAGCTGTTTTTT. This encodes CAWSVQRGGAGELFF.